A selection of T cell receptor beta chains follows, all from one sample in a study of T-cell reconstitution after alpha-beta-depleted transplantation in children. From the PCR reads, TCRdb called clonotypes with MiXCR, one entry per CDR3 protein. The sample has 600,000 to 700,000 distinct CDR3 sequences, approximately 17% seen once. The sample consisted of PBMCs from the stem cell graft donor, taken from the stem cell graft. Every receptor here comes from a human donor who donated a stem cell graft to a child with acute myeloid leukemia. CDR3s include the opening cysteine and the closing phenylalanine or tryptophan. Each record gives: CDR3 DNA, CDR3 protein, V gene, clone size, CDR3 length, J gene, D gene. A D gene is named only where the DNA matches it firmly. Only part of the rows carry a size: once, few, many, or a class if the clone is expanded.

TGTGCCAGCAGTCCCCTCGGGGGGTCCCCCTACTACGAGCAGTACTTC | CASSPLGGSPYYEQYF | TRBV12-3/TRBV12-4 | many | 16 | TRBJ2-7 | TRBD2
TGCAGTGCTACCCCTAACAGGGACAGCAACACTGAAGCTTTCTTT | CSATPNRDSNTEAFF | TRBV20-1 | many | 15 | TRBJ1-1 | TRBD1
TGTGCCAGCTCACCGGAAGAAATAGGGGGACTAGGTGGCTACACCTTC | CASSPEEIGGLGGYTF | TRBV18 | few | 16 | TRBJ1-2 | .
TGTGCCACCTCCGACACTAGCGGGGGGACTCGTGGCAAGAACTTC | CATSDTSGGTRGKNF | TRBV24-1 | few | 15 | TRBJ2-5 | TRBD2
TGCAGTGCCCTGACAGGACAAGAGACCCAGTACTTC | CSALTGQETQYF | TRBV20-1 | many | 12 | TRBJ2-5 | .
TGCGCCAGCAGCTTCCCAACCCGTTCCTACAATGAGCAGTTCTTC | CASSFPTRSYNEQFF | TRBV5-1 | many | 15 | TRBJ2-1 | .
TGCAGCGTGGCACAGGGGCGGAACACCGGGGAGCTGTTTTTT | CSVAQGRNTGELFF | TRBV29-1 | few | 14 | TRBJ2-2 | TRBD1
TGCAGTGCTAGGCGGGGAGTAGAAAACATTCAGTACTTC | CSARRGVENIQYF | TRBV20-1 | many | 13 | TRBJ2-4 | .
TGTGCCAGCAGCTGGATAAGGACAGACTACAATGAGCAGTTCTTC | CASSWIRTDYNEQFF | TRBV11-2 | many | 15 | TRBJ2-1 | .
TGTGCCACCAGTAATACAGGGGGCTCTAGGGGTACGCAGTATTTT | CATSNTGGSRGTQYF | TRBV24-1 | . | 15 | TRBJ2-3 | TRBD1
TGTGCCAGCAGGAGAGGGGGATTCGGGGAGCTGTTTTTT | CASRRGGFGELFF | TRBV2 | . | 13 | TRBJ2-2 | .
TGTGCCAGCAGCTTATTCGGGTCTAACTATGGCTACACCTTC | CASSLFGSNYGYTF | TRBV7-2 | few | 14 | TRBJ1-2 | .
TGTGCCAGCAGTTCTGATGGAGATAGCAATCAGCCCCAGCATTTT | CASSSDGDSNQPQHF | TRBV5-5 | few | 15 | TRBJ1-5 | .
TGTGCCAGCACCTCAGGGACTAGCTGGGCTGAGCAGTTCTTC | CASTSGTSWAEQFF | TRBV7-9 | many | 14 | TRBJ2-1 | TRBD2
TGTGCCTGGAGTCGACAGATGGGCGATCAGTACTTC | CAWSRQMGDQYF | TRBV30 | few | 12 | TRBJ2-4 | .
TGCGCCAGCAGTCTCGATGGGGGCAGCACTGAAGCTTTCTTT | CASSLDGGSTEAFF | TRBV5-1 | few | 14 | TRBJ1-1 | .
TGCAGTGCTAGAGACAAAACAGGGTTGGAACAGTACTTC | CSARDKTGLEQYF | TRBV20-1 | many | 13 | TRBJ2-7 | .
TGCAGTGCTAGAGATTCTGGTGAAAAACTGTTTTTT | CSARDSGEKLFF | TRBV20-1 | many | 12 | TRBJ1-4 | .
TGTGCCAGCAGCGTACTGGGACAGGGTAGTAATGAGCAGTTCTTC | CASSVLGQGSNEQFF | TRBV9 | many | 15 | TRBJ2-1 | TRBD1
TGTGCCAGCAGACAGGAAGGCCGGGGCGGAACCTACAATGAGCAGTTCTTC | CASRQEGRGGTYNEQFF | TRBV4-2 | . | 17 | TRBJ2-1 | .
TGCAGTGCTAGAATCGACAGGGCCCCCTACAATGAGCAGTTCTTC | CSARIDRAPYNEQFF | TRBV20-1 | many | 15 | TRBJ2-1 | TRBD1
TGTGCCAGCAGTGTGACTGGCAATTCACCCCTCCACTTT | CASSVTGNSPLHF | TRBV6-1 | . | 13 | TRBJ1-6 | .
TGTGCCAGCAGCTTAAAGGGGGGAACTAGCACAGATACGCAGTATTTT | CASSLKGGTSTDTQYF | TRBV13 | many | 16 | TRBJ2-3 | .
TGTGCCAGCAGCGTGAGACAGGGGGCGGCGGAAAACACCATATATTTT | CASSVRQGAAENTIYF | TRBV7-6 | many | 16 | TRBJ1-3 | TRBD1
TGCGCCAGCAGCTTGTCCAGGACAGAAGAGACCCAGTACTTC | CASSLSRTEETQYF | TRBV5-1 | many | 14 | TRBJ2-5 | .
TGCGCCAGCAGCCAAACTGGCAGGAAACATGGCTACACCTTC | CASSQTGRKHGYTF | TRBV4-3 | . | 14 | TRBJ1-2 | .
TGTGCCAGCAGTAAGGACAGCCATGGCTACACCTTC | CASSKDSHGYTF | TRBV6-1 | few | 12 | TRBJ1-2 | .
TGCAGTGCCGGAACGGGACAGGGAAGCACAGATACGCAGTATTTT | CSAGTGQGSTDTQYF | TRBV20-1 | few | 15 | TRBJ2-3 | TRBD1
TGTGCCAGCAGCTTAGCGGGCGCCGGTGAAGCTTTCTTT | CASSLAGAGEAFF | TRBV7-2 | . | 13 | TRBJ1-1 | .
TGCAGTGCTCGAGGGACTAGCGGGGGGTTACAAGAGACCCAGTACTTC | CSARGTSGGLQETQYF | TRBV20-1 | many | 16 | TRBJ2-5 | TRBD2
TGCAGTGCTAGGGTAGCGAATGAGCAGTTCTTC | CSARVANEQFF | TRBV20-1 | many | 11 | TRBJ2-1 | .
TGCAGCGTTGGGGGGGAAGGCAGGCAAGCTTTCTTT | CSVGGEGRQAFF | TRBV29-1 | many | 12 | TRBJ1-1 | .
TGCAGCGGAGGACAGACTCAGAACACTGAAGCTTTCTTT | CSGGQTQNTEAFF | TRBV29-1 | few | 13 | TRBJ1-1 | .
TGTGCCAGCAGCCCCGACAGTTACTACGAGCAGTACTTC | CASSPDSYYEQYF | TRBV7-2 | many | 13 | TRBJ2-7 | .
TGCAGTGCTAGAGATGGGGAGCGGGGGGCCGGCAATGAGCAGTTCTTC | CSARDGERGAGNEQFF | TRBV20-1 | few | 16 | TRBJ2-1 | TRBD2